What follows are 21 T cell receptor beta chains derived from one specimen sequenced in a study of blood T cells in healthy people across ages. With a J-beta primer mix and a sample-barcoded 5' primer, a second PCR ran about 7 to 12 cycles. In TCRdb, the 5' RACE reads were re-called with MiXCR into one record per CDR3 protein. The sample lists hundreds of thousands of distinct CDR3 sequences; approximately 25% were seen once. These sequences were also reported in another study, on T cells of mothers and their children.

The sample taken for sequencing was blood. These receptors were taken from a boy under 18 in good health.

The chain combines TRBV12-3 or TRBV12-4 with TRBJ1-6; no clear D gene. Trimming took off 0 bases at V and 14 bases at J, with 17 bases between the two ends. There are 15 residues in the CDR3. The CDR3 reads CASSLALGDLISLHF. The CDR3 region has the DNA TGTGCCAGCAGTTTAGCGTTGGGCGATCTAATTTCCCTCCACTTT.

This clonotype has more than one count but fewer than ten. The chain is built from TRBV5-6 and TRBJ1-5; D is possibly TRBD1 (6 bases). Per germline, CDR1 SGHDT and CDR2 YYEEEE. There are 14 residues in the CDR3. Trimming pared 3 bases from V and 2 bases from J, leaving 9 bases between. CDR3 DNA: TGTGCCAGCAGCTACAGGGTAGGCAATCAGCCCCAGCATTTT. Translated, it gives CASSYRVGNQPQHF.

This clonotype was counted many times. The chain combines TRBV7-2 with TRBJ2-3; the match to TRBD2 covers 9 bases. J lost 6 bases, V lost 6 bases, and 13 bases had no gene match. Per the germline V gene, CDR1 is SGHTA and CDR2 is FQGNSA. This CDR3 has 16 residues. The CDR3 here is CASRNGGGAASDTQYF. Here the CDR3 DNA reads TGTGCCAGCAGAAACGGCGGGGGGGCAGCCTCGGATACGCAGTATTTT.

The chain employs TRBV12-3 or TRBV12-4 and TRBJ2-5; perhaps TRBD1 as D (6 bases). The CDR3 consists of 15 residues. V was cut by 6 bases and J by 1 base, with 15 bases left in between. The chain's CDR3 is CASRPPGTTQETQYF. DNA for the CDR3: TGTGCCAGCAGGCCTCCGGGGACAACCCAAGAGACCCAGTACTTC.

This clonotype showed up just a few times. The rearrangement links TRBV4-3 to TRBJ1-2, with 7 bases matching TRBD1. The germline V gene has CDR1 LGHNA and CDR2 YSLEER. The ends lost 2 bases at V and 5 bases at J; junction bases unmatched: 8. This CDR3 region has 15 residues. The CDR3 protein is CASSQLRRGPYGYTF. The CDR3 nucleotides are TGCGCCAGCAGCCAATTGAGGAGGGGGCCTTATGGCTACACCTTC.

This clonotype appeared a few times. The chain recombines TRBV29-1 with TRBJ2-1, with D perhaps matching TRBD2 (7 bases). Germline V lookup: CDR1 SQVTM, CDR2 ANQGSEA. The V end lost 1 base, the J end lost 0 bases, and 13 bases lay between the germline ends. The CDR3 loop spans 16 amino acids. The chain's CDR3 is CSVEGGAGASYNEQFF. In DNA, the CDR3 is TGCAGCGTTGAAGGAGGCGCGGGGGCCTCCTACAATGAGCAGTTCTTC.

This clonotype was seen only a few times. The rearrangement links TRBV5-1 to TRBJ2-1; tentative D call: TRBD1 (6 bases). The V gene lost 3 bases and the J gene lost 3 bases, with 22 bases spanning the gap. CDR3 length: 18 residues. Germline values: CDR1 SGHRS, CDR2 YFSETQ. Here the CDR3 DNA reads TGCGCCAGCAGCTCCATCCCCACAGGGTTGGATAACTACAATGAGCAGTTCTTC. Its protein is CASSSIPTGLDNYNEQFF.

The gene calls are TRBV5-1 and TRBJ2-5; TRBD2 might be the D (5 bases). CDR1 and CDR2 (germline): SGHRS, YFSETQ. The CDR3 covers 13 residues. V lost 2 bases and J 5 bases, leaving 10 bases between the germline ends. Here the CDR3 DNA reads TGCGCCAGCAGCTTTCTAACGGGGGAGACCCAGTACTTC. Translation: CASSFLTGETQYF.

This clonotype occurred a few times. The V call is TRBV24-1, the J call TRBJ2-1; 7 bases fit TRBD1. This CDR3 spans 16 amino acids. The germline V gene has CDR1 KGHDR and CDR2 SFDVKD. J gave up 0 bases and V 5 bases, and 6 bases lay outside the gene matches. CDR3 nucleotide sequence: TGTGCCACCAGTGCCCTCGGGGACAGCTCCTACAATGAGCAGTTCTTC. This codes for CATSALGDSSYNEQFF.

This clonotype was counted a few times. The J gene is TRBJ2-5, the V gene TRBV5-1; TRBD2 is a possible D gene (6 bases). The V gene's germline CDR1 is SGHRS and CDR2 YFSETQ. With 0 bases removed from V and 4 bases from J, the gap between germline ends came to 13 bases. CDR3 length: 15 residues. CDR3 loop: CASSLGSGGGETQYF. CDR3 bases: TGCGCCAGCAGCTTGGGAAGTGGGGGAGGAGAGACCCAGTACTTC. The full variable domain, in which reference TRBV5-1 and TRBJ2-5 provide the parts outside the CDR3, is KAGVTQTPRYLIKTRGQQVTLSCSPISGHRSVSWYQQTPGQGLQFLFEYFSETQRNKGNFPGRFSGRQFSNSRSEMNVSTLELGDSALYLCASSLGSGGGETQYFGPGTRLLVL.

The J gene is TRBJ1-1, the V gene TRBV5-6; D gene ambiguous. Trimming removed 1 base from V and 1 base from J, with 14 bases in between. This CDR3 comprises 16 residues. CDR1 SGHDT and CDR2 YYEEEE come from the germline V gene. CDR3 DNA sequence: TGTGCCAGCAGCTTGTTTGCGATACGGCAGAACACTGAAGCTTTCTTT. Translating gives CASSLFAIRQNTEAFF.

The chain employs TRBV20-1 and TRBJ2-3; TRBD2 matches 7 bases. The CDR3 extends over 15 amino acids. Germline CDR1 DFQATT, CDR2 SNEGSKA (reference sequence). V lost 5 bases to trimming and J lost 0 bases; unmatched junction nucleotides: 8. The CDR3 bases are TGCAGTGCTGTTCTCTACGGGAGGAGCACAGATACGCAGTATTTT. It translates to CSAVLYGRSTDTQYF.

There are a few counts of this clonotype. The chain couples TRBV24-1 to TRBJ2-5; the D is unclear. Trimming shortened V by 6 bases and J by 4 bases, and 14 bases separated the two germline ends. Germline V gene sequence: CDR1 KGHDR, CDR2 SFDVKD. The CDR3 loop spans 14 amino acids. CDR3 bases: TGTGCCACCAGTCCGGCGGAGATTGGAGAGACCCAGTACTTC. The encoded protein is CATSPAEIGETQYF.

This clonotype was seen just once. This rearrangement joins TRBV4-2 to TRBJ2-2, with 7 bases identical to TRBD1. The CDR3 totals 16 residues. J gave up 6 bases and V 0 bases, and 7 bases lay outside the gene matches. The V gene's germline CDR1 is LGHNA and CDR2 YNFKEQ. CDR3 region: CASSQEQQGFPGELFF. The DNA for the CDR3 is TGTGCCAGCAGCCAAGAACAACAGGGGTTTCCCGGGGAGCTGTTTTTT.

This clonotype has just a few counts. The chain is built from TRBV6-2 or TRBV6-3 and TRBJ2-7; D is unclear. Gene TRBJ2-1 matches the end of the DNA better, so the J call may be wrong. Germline V gene lookup returns CDR1 MNHEY and CDR2 SVGEGT. This CDR3 contains 15 residues. This chain's CDR3 is CASSRWASSTNEQFF. DNA for the CDR3: TGTGCCAGCAGCCGGTGGGCCTCCTCCACGAATGAGCAGTTCTTC.

This clonotype occurred many times. The genes are TRBV12-3 or TRBV12-4 and TRBJ2-5; tentative D call: TRBD2 (5 bases). Trimming took off 1 base at V and 1 base at J, with 10 bases between the two ends. The CDR3 sequence is 15 residues long. This CDR3 is CASSLGSEAQETQYF. The CDR3 coding sequence is TGTGCCAGCAGTTTAGGGTCGGAGGCCCAAGAGACCCAGTACTTC.

The V gene is TRBV27, the J gene TRBJ2-1; tentative D call: TRBD2 (5 bases). Near its end, the DNA agrees better with TRBJ2-5, so the J call may be wrong. Per the germline V gene, CDR1 is MNHEY and CDR2 is SMNVEV (reference sequence). The CDR3 length is 16 residues. For the CDR3, the DNA is TGTGCCAGCAGTTTTATAGGTCTGGACTCGAAAGAGACCCAGTACTTC. Encoded protein: CASSFIGLDSKETQYF.

This clonotype showed up just a few times. No DNA is shown, since the ends of the CDR3 on it are uncertain; the CDR3 is the one TCRdb lists. The chain couples TRBV28 to TRBJ2-5; TRBD2, the D gene given by the table, was not confirmed from the DNA. The length of the CDR3 is 16 amino acids, counting both ends. CDR1 is MDHEN, CDR2 SYDVKM, per germline. CDR3: CASSSSTVPRTGEQYF.

This clonotype was recorded once. The V call is TRBV28, the J call TRBJ1-1; D is unclear. Germline values: CDR1 MDHEN, CDR2 SYDVKM. This CDR3 is 15 amino acids long. Trimming removed 5 bases from V and 0 bases from J, with 13 bases in between. The CDR3 coding sequence is TGTGCCAGCAGTCCCCCGGCCAGGTTGAACACTGAAGCTTTCTTT. This translates into CASSPPARLNTEAFF.

V gene TRBV27 combines with J gene TRBJ2-5, with 8 bases lining up with TRBD2. This CDR3 spans 15 amino acids. With V trimmed by 7 bases and J by 5 bases, 12 bases remained unmatched. Germline V lookup: CDR1 MNHEY, CDR2 SMNVEV (reference sequence). CDR3 sequence reads: CASNLVGRALETQYF. The CDR3 DNA reads TGTGCCAGCAACCTAGTCGGGAGGGCCCTTGAGACCCAGTACTTC.

The V and J genes are TRBV29-1 and TRBJ2-3; D call uncertain. This CDR3 is built from 12 residues. With 6 bases removed from V and 7 bases from J, the gap between germline ends came to 14 bases. CDR1 and CDR2 (germline): SQVTM, ANQGSEA. The CDR3, as DNA: TGCAGCGTGTTCGGGTCACTCCATACGCAGTATTTT. Translating it yields CSVFGSLHTQYF.